These T cell receptor beta chains were read from a single sample in a study of sequential checkpoint blockade in melanoma. Profiled with immunoSEQ multiplex PCR; TCRdb holds only in-frame clones, not every one. The sample includes about 7,800 clones, about 60% of them seen just once. Here the sequenced sample was CD8+ T cells sorted from blood (inferred from file names), taken from a patient given nivolumab and ipilimumab in sequence. These receptors were collected from a human donor with melanoma. CDR3s include the opening cysteine and the closing phenylalanine or tryptophan. A D gene is named only where the DNA matches it firmly. Some rows mark clone size as missing; the rest say once, few, many or name a class of expanded clone.

>few|TRBD1|TRBJ2-7|TRBV6-1
TGTGCCAGCAGTACTTACAGGGGAAGGAACGAGCAGTACTTC
CASSTYRGRNEQYF
>NA|TRBD1|TRBJ1-2|TRBV27
TGTGCCAGCAGTTCCTCCCCGGACAGGGTATTTGGCTACACCTTC
CASSSSPDRVFGYTF
>NA|NA|TRBJ1-6|TRBV19
TGTGCCAGTAGAAATATTAGGGCAGGGATTGGGTCACCCCTCCACTTT
CASRNIRAGIGSPLHF
>NA|NA|TRBJ1-2|TRBV15
TGTGCCACCAGTCCCCCCGCAGAGGACTATGGCTACACCTTC
CATSPPAEDYGYTF
>once|NA|TRBJ1-2|TRBV5-1
TGCGCCAGCAGCTTGAGGGGGGGCGCTGGATATGGCTACACCTTC
CASSLRGGAGYGYTF
>NA|TRBD1|TRBJ2-7|TRBV27
TGTGCCAGCAGTCCTGGGACAGGGGGCTACGAGCAGTACTTC
CASSPGTGGYEQYF
>NA|NA|TRBJ1-5|TRBV4-1
TGCGCCAGCAGCCATGGTACAGGGAGCTATCAGCCCCAGCATTTT
CASSHGTGSYQPQHF
>NA|NA|TRBJ2-7|TRBV4-2
TGTGCCAGCAGCCAAGGTACAGGGCGGTACGAGCAGTACTTC
CASSQGTGRYEQYF
>medium-sized|NA|TRBJ2-7|TRBV7-6
TGTGCCAGCAGCTTAGGATCCGCAGGGCTCTCCTACGAGCAGTACTTC
CASSLGSAGLSYEQYF
>NA|TRBD2|TRBJ2-7|TRBV5-1
TGCGCCAGCAGCTTGGATTTCACTAGCGGGAGCTACGAGCAGTACTTC
CASSLDFTSGSYEQYF
>NA|TRBD1|TRBJ1-1|TRBV15
TGTGCCACCGGGACAGGGGGGCATTCTGAAGCTTTCTTT
CATGTGGHSEAFF
>NA|TRBD2|TRBJ2-7|TRBV4-1
TGCGCCAGCAGGCTGAAACTAGCGGAGAGCTCCTACGAGCAGTACTTC
CASRLKLAESSYEQYF
>NA|NA|TRBJ1-2|TRBV19
TGTGCCAGTTGGAGCCCGTCGCTCCCTAAGAACTATGGCTACACCTTC
CASWSPSLPKNYGYTF
>NA|NA|TRBJ2-7|TRBV6-1
TGTGCCAGCAGAGTCTTAGGTCTAGGCGCCTACGAGCAGTACTTC
CASRVLGLGAYEQYF
>NA|TRBD2|TRBJ2-7|TRBV27
TGTGCCAGCAGCGTAGCGGGAGGGTCCTACGAGCAGTACTTC
CASSVAGGSYEQYF
>NA|TRBD2|TRBJ2-7|TRBV4-3
TGCGCCAGCAGCCAAGATTATAGGGCGGGAGAGCGGGAGCAGTACTTC
CASSQDYRAGEREQYF
>NA|NA|TRBJ1-1|TRBV5-1
TGCGCCAGCAGCATTAACCGGGAAAACACTGAAGCTTTCTTT
CASSINRENTEAFF
>NA|NA|TRBJ2-3|TRBV27
TGTGCCAGCAGTTTGACTAGATCCACAGATACGCAGTATTTT
CASSLTRSTDTQYF
>few|TRBD2|TRBJ2-7|TRBV15
TGTGCCACCAGCAGAGATCTGGGGGGGATCGAGCAGTACTTC
CATSRDLGGIEQYF
>few|TRBD2|TRBJ2-7|TRBV28
TGTGCCAGCACCTCCTGGTCTGGGGGGGTCTCCTACGAGCAGTACTTC
CASTSWSGGVSYEQYF
>NA|TRBD2|TRBJ2-7|TRBV2
TGTGCCAGCAGTGGAGGGCTAGCGGGGGCCTGGCCCCACTTC
CASSGGLAGAWPHF
>NA|NA|TRBJ2-6|TRBV29-1
TGCAGCGTTGTTGAGGGGGTCTCTGGGGCCAACGTCCTGACTTTC
CSVVEGVSGANVLTF
>NA|NA|TRBJ2-7|TRBV21-1
TGTGCCAGCAGCAAAGCCAGGTCCTCCTACGAGCAGTACTTC
CASSKARSSYEQYF
>NA|NA|TRBJ1-2|TRBV7-9
TGTGCCAGCAGCTCCAGACTTAAACACGGCTATGGCTACACCTTC
CASSSRLKHGYGYTF
>NA|TRBD2|TRBJ2-7|TRBV29-1
TGCAGCGTTGAGGGCGGGAGGGAGTCCTACGAGCAGTACTTC
CSVEGGRESYEQYF
>NA|TRBD1|TRBJ1-3|TRBV28
TGTGCCAGCAGTTCCCGGCCACAGGGGGCTGGAAACACCATATATTTT
CASSSRPQGAGNTIYF
>medium-sized|NA|TRBJ2-1|TRBV9
TGTGCCAGCAGCGTAGACGGGAGAGATACCAATGAGCAGTTCTTC
CASSVDGRDTNEQFF
>NA|TRBD1|TRBJ1-5|TRBV6-1
TGTGCCAGCAGTGAAGAGGGACAGGGTAGTCAGCCCCAGCATTTT
CASSEEGQGSQPQHF
>large|NA|TRBJ2-7|TRBV5-4
TGTGCCAGCAGCCCCCAGGGGCGGACCTACGAGCAGTACTTC
CASSPQGRTYEQYF
>NA|TRBD1|TRBJ1-2|TRBV9
TGTGCCAGCAGCTCCTGGACAGGAGAGGGCTACACCTTC
CASSSWTGEGYTF
>few|NA|TRBJ1-1|TRBV11-2
TGTGCCAGCAGCTTCCCCCGACAGACTCTGAACACTGAAGCTTTCTTT
CASSFPRQTLNTEAFF
>NA|NA|TRBJ2-7|TRBV4-1
TGCGCCAGCAGCCAAGGATTTCTTGGCGGCTACGAGCAGTACTTC
CASSQGFLGGYEQYF
>NA|TRBD1|TRBJ1-2|TRBV27
TGTGCCAGCAGTTTCGGACACCCAGGGGGTAATGGCTACACCTTC
CASSFGHPGGNGYTF
>NA|NA|TRBJ2-7|TRBV10-3
TGTGCCATCAGCCTACAGGGCCTCTACGAGCAGTACTTC
CAISLQGLYEQYF
>NA|NA|TRBJ1-1|TRBV5-4
TGTGCCAGCAGCCATCCGGGCGAACCGGGGACTGAAGCTTTCTTT
CASSHPGEPGTEAFF
>NA|TRBD1|TRBJ1-1|TRBV5-1
TGCGCCAGCAGCGGGGGACAGGAGAACACTGAAGCTTTCTTT
CASSGGQENTEAFF
>once|NA|TRBJ2-7|TRBV4-1
TGCGCCAGCAGCCAAGAACAGGTACCATCTTACGAGCAGTACTTC
CASSQEQVPSYEQYF
>few|TRBD1|TRBJ2-7|TRBV29-1
TGCAGCGTTCGGGGACAGGTAGAGGAGCAGTACTTC
CSVRGQVEEQYF
>NA|TRBD2|TRBJ2-7|TRBV28
TGTGCCAGCAGCCCTCGGGGGGGCAGGGTCAACGAGCAGTACTTC
CASSPRGGRVNEQYF
>NA|NA|TRBJ1-5|TRBV1
TGCACCAGCAGCAGGGGGGGCCTTTATAGCAATCAGCCCCAGCATTTT
CTSSRGGLYSNQPQHF
>NA|TRBD2|TRBJ2-1|TRBV15
TGTGCCACCAGCAGAACACTAGCGTTCAATGAGCAGTTCTTC
CATSRTLAFNEQFF
>NA|TRBD2|TRBJ2-7|TRBV19
TGTGCCAGTAGGCCAGTAGCGGGCGGGACCGCCTACGAGCAGTACTTC
CASRPVAGGTAYEQYF
>NA|TRBD1|TRBJ2-1|TRBV14
TGTGCCAGCAGCCAGACAGGGGTGGGCAATGAGCAGTTCTTC
CASSQTGVGNEQFF
>large|TRBD2|TRBJ2-7|TRBV18
TGTGCCAGCTCGTCTAAAGGGACTAGCAAAGTCTACGAGCAGTACTTC
CASSSKGTSKVYEQYF